This T cell receptor beta chain was identified during a study of T cell changes during pregnancy in multiple sclerosis (dated by TCRdb to about 2019). Regarding the complete study: The study looked at changes in the T cell repertoire across pregnancy in women with multiple sclerosis.

Library generation was performed with the immunoSEQ multiplex PCR assay. In TCRdb, the immuneACCESS table is reduced to in-frame sequences with V and J assigned. These tables do not hold every clone; where another copy was compared, an unresolved V gene accounts for under half, and the others remain unexplained. Here the sample has about 50,000 clones; about nine tenths occur a single time. The ten biggest clones cover about 8.8% of the sample. The CDR3 goes from the cysteine to the phenylalanine over 16 residues. Of the read, only the CDR3 DNA is kept; its 48 bases are in frame from base 1. Trimmed from V: 4 bases; trimmed from J: 3 bases; junction bases lacking a gene match: 5. CDR1 and CDR2 were assigned from the germline V gene as LGHNA and YSLEER. As regards this clone: Its target antigen remains unknown. No base quality values were provided; no much bigger clone lies one nucleotide off.

The chain was built from TRBV4-3 and TRBJ2-1, with 11 bases aligning to TRBD2. This TCR was sampled from a female donor with multiple sclerosis, enrolled in a pregnancy study. The source was CD8+ T cells from peripheral blood mononuclear cells, collected after pregnancy. At the DNA level, the sequence is TGCGCCAGCAGCCGCTCACTAGCGGGGGACTACAATGAGCAGTTCTTC. Its coded protein is CASSRSLAGDYNEQFF.